These 25 T cell receptor beta chains were sequenced from one sample in a study of T cells after yellow fever vaccination. MiXCR, run by TCRdb on the 5' RACE reads, gives a single entry per CDR3 protein. The sample includes approximately 550,000 distinct CDR3 sequences, 15% to 20% seen only once; the top ten take 13% to 15%. The specimen comprised PBMCs, sampled 15 days after the yellow fever booster vaccination. Source of these receptors: a man aged 25 to 40 who received the YFV17D yellow fever vaccine.

The chain has TRBV5-1 and TRBJ2-1; no clear D gene. Per germline, CDR1 SGHRS and CDR2 YFSETQ. Trimming took off 7 bases at V and 6 bases at J, with 17 bases between the two ends. This CDR3 contains 14 residues. CDR3 DNA sequence: TGCGCCAGCCGCTCTCTAGAGCCTTCCAATGAGCAGTTCTTC. Its protein product is CASRSLEPSNEQFF.

This rearrangement joins TRBV7-2 to TRBJ2-5; maybe TRBD1 (6 bases). Germline V CDR1 and CDR2: SGHTA, FQGNSA. V was trimmed by 4 bases and J by 3 bases, leaving 12 bases between them. The CDR3 has 14 residues. CDR3 region: CASSWGHRKETQYF. Here the CDR3 DNA reads TGTGCCAGCAGCTGGGGACATAGAAAAGAGACCCAGTACTTC. Using reference TRBV7-2 and TRBJ2-5 for the parts outside the CDR3, the full variable domain is GAGVSQSPSNKVTEKGKDVELRCDPISGHTALYWYRQSLGQGLEFLIYFQGNSAPDKSGLPSDRFSAERTGGSVSTLTIQRTQQEDSAVYLCASSWGHRKETQYFGPGTRLLVL.

This clonotype has a handful of counts. The V call is TRBV10-3, the J call TRBJ1-2; D is ambiguous. Germline V gene sequence: CDR1 ENHRY, CDR2 SYGVKD. There are 13 residues in the CDR3. V shed 5 bases and J shed 4 bases, with 11 bases lying between them. The CDR3, as DNA: TGTGCCATCAGTCCTCATGGGATCTATGGCTACACCTTC. Translation: CAISPHGIYGYTF.

This clonotype was observed a handful of times. The V gene is TRBV5-1, the J gene TRBJ1-1; D unresolved. Trimming shortened V by 2 bases and J by 10 bases, and 21 bases separated the two germline ends. This CDR3 is 15 amino acids long. Germline V CDR1 and CDR2: SGHRS, YFSETQ. The CDR3 DNA follows: TGCGCCAGCAGCTTTGAGACACTCGATTTTTCGGGAGCTTTCTTT. This encodes CASSFETLDFSGAFF.

This clonotype was counted between two and nine times. The chain employs TRBV14 and TRBJ2-5, with D maybe TRBD2 (6 bases). CDR1 and CDR2 (germline): SGHDN, FVKESK. The CDR3 contains 14 residues. Trimming pared 4 bases from V and 4 bases from J, leaving 13 bases between. The CDR3 protein is CASSPIGGTETQYF. DNA for the CDR3: TGTGCCAGCAGCCCTATAGGAGGGACAGAGACCCAGTACTTC. Together with reference TRBV14 and TRBJ2-5, the CDR3 gives the full variable domain: EAGVTQFPSHSVIEKGQTVTLRCDPISGHDNLYWYRRVMGKEIKFLLHFVKESKQDESGMPNNRFLAERTGGTYSTLKVQPAELEDSGVYFCASSPIGGTETQYFGPGTRLLVL.

The gene calls are TRBV20-1 and TRBJ2-6; D is possibly TRBD1 or TRBD2 (5 bases each). The germline V and J ends were trimmed by 1 base and 2 bases, with 15 bases remaining between them. This CDR3 has 17 amino acids. Germline V CDR1 and CDR2: DFQATT, SNEGSKA (reference sequence). The CDR3 spells CSARGSPRGTGANVLTF. The CDR3, as DNA: TGCAGTGCTAGAGGATCCCCCCGGGGCACTGGGGCCAACGTCCTGACTTTC.

The chain carries TRBV2 and TRBJ1-4; TRBD1 aligns across 8 bases. This CDR3 is built from 16 residues. V shed 1 base, J shed 4 bases, and the junction held 5 bases outside the gene matches. Germline lookup yields CDR1 SNHLY and CDR2 FYNNEI. CDR3 sequence (DNA): TGTGCCAGCAGTGAAGGGGGGACAGGATATAATGAAAAACTGTTTTTT. It encodes CASSEGGTGYNEKLFF.

V gene TRBV6-1 combines with J gene TRBJ2-1; TRBD1 matches 11 bases. This CDR3 is 14 amino acids long. With 5 bases clipped from V and 9 bases from J, the junction kept 6 bases outside the gene matches. The germline CDR1 and CDR2 sequences are MNHNS and SASEGT. CDR3 coding DNA: TGTGCCAGCAGTCAGGACAGGGGGCGCGGTGAGCAGTTCTTC. Its translation: CASSQDRGRGEQFF.

This clonotype was detected only a few times. This chain links TRBV7-9 with TRBJ2-2; perhaps TRBD1 as D (6 bases). This CDR3 spans 13 amino acids. Germline V lookup: CDR1 SEHNR, CDR2 FQNEAQ (reference sequence). V was shortened by 5 bases and J by 8 bases, with 12 bases between the two germline ends. The CDR3 loop reads CASSVQGSGELFF. In nucleotides, the CDR3 is TGTGCCAGCAGCGTACAGGGATCGGGGGAGCTGTTTTTT. Complete variable domain (other parts from reference TRBV7-9 and TRBJ2-2): DTGVSQNPRHKITKRGQNVTFRCDPISEHNRLYWYRQTLGQGPEFLTYFQNEAQLEKSRLLSDRFSAERPKGSFSTLEIQRTEQGDSAMYLCASSVQGSGELFFGEGSRLTVL.

V gene TRBV6-5 combines with J gene TRBJ2-3; D uncertain. The CDR3 length is 12 residues. Germline lookup yields CDR1 MNHEY and CDR2 SVGAGI. Between the trimmed V and J ends, which lost 5 bases and 2 bases, there was a span of 5 bases. The CDR3 sequence: CASSGLTDTQYF. In nucleotides, the CDR3 is TGTGCCAGCAGTGGCCTCACAGATACGCAGTATTTT.

This clonotype was counted a few times. The rearrangement joins TRBV20-1 to TRBJ2-7, with D perhaps TRBD2 (5 bases). The germline CDR1 and CDR2 sequences are DFQATT and SNEGSKA (reference sequence). V lost 5 bases and J 4 bases, leaving 18 bases between the germline ends. This CDR3 has 14 amino acids. CDR3 sequence: CSAPPRGSSYEQYF. The CDR3 nucleotides read TGCAGTGCTCCTCCCCGAGGGTCGTCTTACGAGCAGTACTTC.

The rearrangement links TRBV23-1 to TRBJ2-3; D call uncertain. TRBV23-1 is designated an ORF whose function remains uncertain. CDR3 length: 13 residues. Between the trimmed V and J ends, which lost 8 bases and 3 bases, there was a span of 12 bases. The chain's CDR3 is CASPSLATDTQYF. The CDR3 DNA reads as TGCGCCAGCCCCTCCCTCGCGACAGATACGCAGTATTTT.

The chain links TRBV6-2 or TRBV6-3 to TRBJ2-1, with 9 nucleotides matching TRBD1. The CDR3 runs 14 residues. Germline lookup yields CDR1 MNHEY and CDR2 SVGEGT. The trim removed 4 bases at V and 10 bases at J, leaving 8 bases unmatched. CDR3 in amino acids: CASSWGQGDGEQFF. The DNA of the CDR3 is TGTGCCAGCAGTTGGGGACAGGGCGACGGGGAGCAGTTCTTC.

In the case of this clonotype: The junction and the germline gene differ at one end; a read error may be behind it. The rearrangement links TRBV3-1 to TRBJ2-4, with 7 bases matching TRBD1. This CDR3 is 13 amino acids long. Germline V gene sequence: CDR1 LGHDT, CDR2 YNNKEL (reference sequence). CDR3 bases: TGTGCCAGCAGCCAAGGCGACAGGGCCCCTCGGGACTTC. Translation gives CASSQGDRAPRDF.

This clonotype was detected a few times. One junction end disagrees with the germline gene, perhaps due to a read error. The rearrangement uses TRBV7-7 and TRBJ2-2; D is ambiguous. CDR1 and CDR2 from the germline V gene are SSHAT and FNYEAQ (reference sequence). This CDR3 has 13 amino acids. For the CDR3, the DNA is TGTGCTAGCAGCTTAACTGAGCCCGGGGAGCTGTTTTTT. This gives the protein CASSLTEPGELFF.

This clonotype showed up just a few times. The rearrangement joins TRBV10-2 to TRBJ2-7; TRBD2 might be the D (6 bases). The CDR3 runs to 15 residues. Trimming removed 2 bases from V and 4 bases from J, with 15 bases in between. The germline CDR1 and CDR2 sequences are WSHSY and SAAADI. In nucleotides, the CDR3 is TGCGCCAGCAGTGAGGTAGCGGCGGCACGGTACGAGCAGTACTTC. This sequence encodes CASSEVAAARYEQYF.

This clonotype showed up just a few times. The germline gene is not matched at one end of the junction; a read error may be the cause. The rearrangement links TRBV7-9 to TRBJ2-5, with D possibly TRBD2 on 6 matching bases. The CDR3 totals 12 residues. Germline V gene sequence: CDR1 SEHNR, CDR2 FQNEAQ (reference sequence). The CDR3 DNA reads TGTGCCAGCAGCTTCGGCGGGTCTTGGAGGGGCTTC. It is translated as CASSFGGSWRGF.

The chain's CDR3 is CASSPGWDEQFF. CDR3 coding DNA: TGCGCCAGCAGCCCGGGGTGGGATGAGCAGTTCTTC. This rearrangement joins TRBV5-1 to TRBJ2-1; tentative D call: TRBD2 (5 bases). CDR1 and CDR2 from the germline V gene are SGHRS and YFSETQ. CDR3 length: 12 amino acids. Trimming stripped 4 bases from V and 8 bases from J, with 10 bases between.

This clonotype showed up just a few times. This chain links TRBV4-3 with TRBJ2-7; D might be TRBD1 or TRBD2, each matching 5 bases. CDR3 size: 13 residues. Trimming left V 1 base short and J 3 bases short, with 7 bases between. Germline CDR1 and CDR2: LGHNA and YSLEER. The CDR3 reads CASSQGGNYEQYF. In DNA form, the CDR3 reads TGCGCCAGCAGCCAAGGGGGGAACTACGAGCAGTACTTC.

This clonotype came up a few times. J is TRBJ2-1 and V is TRBV27; 7 nucleotides line up with TRBD2. Trimming took 4 bases from V and 9 from J; bases not matched to a gene: 15. The CDR3 runs 16 residues. Germline CDR1 is MNHEY and CDR2 is SMNVEV (reference sequence). The CDR3 region is CASSSGVLRELVEQFF. In DNA form, the CDR3 reads TGTGCCAGCAGTTCGGGAGTTTTGCGGGAGCTGGTTGAGCAGTTCTTC.

For the CDR3, the DNA is TGTGCCAGCAGCAACAGGGTGAACACCGGGGAGCTGTTTTTT. As protein: CASSNRVNTGELFF. The chain links TRBV12-3 or TRBV12-4 to TRBJ2-2; a weak D match, TRBD1 (6 bases). The CDR3 length is 14 residues. Trimming took 6 bases from V and 1 from J, leaving 9 bases between them.

A few counts support this clonotype. The gene calls are TRBV2 and TRBJ1-1, with D unresolved. V was clipped by 4 bases and J by 4 bases, with 7 bases between them. The CDR3 consists of 12 residues. Germline V lookup: CDR1 SNHLY, CDR2 FYNNEI. The CDR3 loop is CASSGSTTEAFF. The CDR3 DNA reads TGTGCCAGCAGTGGTTCCACCACTGAAGCTTTCTTT.

This clonotype showed up just a few times. The chain uses TRBV20-1 and TRBJ2-2, with 7 bases lining up with TRBD2. The V and J ends lost 0 bases and 6 bases, in that order; junction bases with no gene match: 10. Per the germline V gene, CDR1 is DFQATT and CDR2 is SNEGSKA (reference sequence). CDR3 size: 16 residues. CDR3 sequence: CSAREEIKAGAGELFF. In DNA, the CDR3 is TGCAGTGCTAGAGAAGAAATAAAGGCGGGGGCCGGGGAGCTGTTTTTT.

The table lists this clonotype with a few counts. The chain uses TRBV7-2 and TRBJ2-7, with a weak D call TRBD2 (6 bases). Trimming pared 4 bases from V and 6 bases from J, leaving 16 bases between. The CDR3 runs 14 residues. Germline V gene lookup returns CDR1 SGHTA and CDR2 FQGNSA. CDR3 sequence (DNA): TGTGCCAGCAGCTCAGGGACTTTGCTGGGCGAGCAGTACTTC. Encoded protein: CASSSGTLLGEQYF.

The J gene is TRBJ2-6, the V gene TRBV19; D gene unclear. In germline, CDR1 is LNHDA, CDR2 SQIVND (reference sequence). CDR3 length: 15 residues. Deletions cut 6 bases from V and 0 bases from J, with 9 bases between. The CDR3 is CASSPVHSGANVLTF. CDR3 coding DNA: TGTGCCAGTAGCCCAGTCCACTCTGGGGCCAACGTCCTGACTTTC.